The clone carrying this TCR beta chain appeared many times. Its antigen is undetermined. Germline CDR1 is LNHDA and CDR2 is SQIVND (reference sequence). The V gene end was trimmed by 4 bases and the J gene end by 7 bases; junction bases not matched to a gene: 11. This CDR3 contains 16 residues. TCRdb redid the calling of the multiplex PCR reads with MiXCR, one entry per CDR3 protein. The top ten hold about 2% of the sample, which has approximately 130,000 distinct CDR3 sequences, roughly 20% seen once. This entry belongs to a study of breast tumors, draining lymph nodes, adjacent tissues. Study outcomes and limitations: Compared with basal-like, luminal-like tumors shared significantly more repertoire with nontumor tissue. The lymph node origin of tumor T cells was framed as consistent with a hypothesis, not demonstrated. Tumor TCR diversity was below lymph nodes but above nontumor tissue. Most tumor T cells seemingly derive from lymph node, then expand in tumor.

Axillary draining lymph nodes of breast cancer patients supplied the node samples. The sequenced material came from axillary lymph node tissue. The clonotype was recovered from a female donor with breast cancer. Some clones in this sample may be carry-over from other donors' samples. The chain employs TRBV19 and TRBJ2-1; TRBD2 agrees at 9 bases. The CDR3 coding sequence is TGTGCCAGTAGTACTACGGCTAGCGGGACATCGAATGAGCAGTTCTTC. It encodes CASSTTASGTSNEQFF. The full variable domain, rest sourced from reference TRBV19 and TRBJ2-1, is DGGITQSPKYLFRKEGQNVTLSCEQNLNHDAMYWYRQDPGQGLRLIYYSQIVNDFQKGDIAEGYSVSREKKESFPLTVTSAQKNPTAFYLCASSTTASGTSNEQFFGPGTRLTVL.